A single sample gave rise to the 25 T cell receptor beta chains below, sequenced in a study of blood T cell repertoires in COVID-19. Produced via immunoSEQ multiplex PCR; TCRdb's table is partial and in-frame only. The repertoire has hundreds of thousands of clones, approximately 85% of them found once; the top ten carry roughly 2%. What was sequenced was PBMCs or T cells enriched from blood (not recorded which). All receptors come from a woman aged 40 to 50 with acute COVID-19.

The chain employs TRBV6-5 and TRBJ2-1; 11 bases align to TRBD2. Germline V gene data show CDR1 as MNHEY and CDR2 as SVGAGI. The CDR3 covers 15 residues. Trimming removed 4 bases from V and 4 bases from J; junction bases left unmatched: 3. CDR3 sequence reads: CASSFLAGGYNEQFF. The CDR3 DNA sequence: TGTGCCAGCAGTTTTCTAGCGGGGGGTTACAATGAGCAGTTCTTC.

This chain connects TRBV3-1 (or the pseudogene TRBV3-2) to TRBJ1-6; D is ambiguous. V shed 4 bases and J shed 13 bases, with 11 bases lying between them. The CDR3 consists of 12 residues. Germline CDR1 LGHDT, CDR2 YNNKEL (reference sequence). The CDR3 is CASSPGPSPLHF. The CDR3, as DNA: TGTGCCAGCAGCCCTGGGCCTTCGCCCCTCCACTTT.

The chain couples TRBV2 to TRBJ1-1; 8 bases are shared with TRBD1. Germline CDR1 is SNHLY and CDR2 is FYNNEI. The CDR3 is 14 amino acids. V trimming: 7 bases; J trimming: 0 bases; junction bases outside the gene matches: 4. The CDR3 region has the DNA TGTGCCAGCACTAGGACAGGGCTGAACACTGAAGCTTTCTTT. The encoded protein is CASTRTGLNTEAFF. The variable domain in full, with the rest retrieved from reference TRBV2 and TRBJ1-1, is EPEVTQTPSHQVTQMGQEVILRCVPISNHLYFYWYRQILGQKVEFLVSFYNNEISEKSEIFDDQFSVERPDGSNFTLKIRSTKLEDSAMYFCASTRTGLNTEAFFGQGTRLTVV.

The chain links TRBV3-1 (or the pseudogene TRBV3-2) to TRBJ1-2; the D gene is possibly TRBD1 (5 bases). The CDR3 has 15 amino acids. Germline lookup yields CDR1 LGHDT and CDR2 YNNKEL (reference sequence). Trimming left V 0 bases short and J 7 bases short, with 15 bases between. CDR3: CASSQEVTGVVGYTF. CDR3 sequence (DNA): TGTGCCAGCAGCCAAGAAGTTACGGGGGTGGTTGGCTACACCTTC.

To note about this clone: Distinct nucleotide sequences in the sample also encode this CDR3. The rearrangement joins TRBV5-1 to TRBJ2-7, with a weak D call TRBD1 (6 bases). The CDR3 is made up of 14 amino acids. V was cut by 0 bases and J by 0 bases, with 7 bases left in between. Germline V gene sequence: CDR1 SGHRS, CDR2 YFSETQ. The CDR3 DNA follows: TGCGCCAGCAGCTTGGGACAGGCCTCCTACGAGCAGTACTTC. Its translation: CASSLGQASYEQYF.

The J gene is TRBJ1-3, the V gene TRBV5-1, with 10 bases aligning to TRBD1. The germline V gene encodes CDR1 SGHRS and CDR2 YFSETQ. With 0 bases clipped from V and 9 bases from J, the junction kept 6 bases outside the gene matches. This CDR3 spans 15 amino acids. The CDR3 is CASSLAGTGVGTIYF. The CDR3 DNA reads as TGCGCCAGCAGCTTGGCCGGGACAGGGGTTGGCACCATATATTTT.

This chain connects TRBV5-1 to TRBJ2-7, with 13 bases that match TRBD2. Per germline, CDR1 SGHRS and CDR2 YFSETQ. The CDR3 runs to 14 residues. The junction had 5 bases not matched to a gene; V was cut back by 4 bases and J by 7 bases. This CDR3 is CASSIGLAGVEQYF. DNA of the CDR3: TGCGCCAGCAGCATTGGACTAGCGGGGGTGGAGCAGTACTTC. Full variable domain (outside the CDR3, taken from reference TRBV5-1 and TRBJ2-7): KAGVTQTPRYLIKTRGQQVTLSCSPISGHRSVSWYQQTPGQGLQFLFEYFSETQRNKGNFPGRFSGRQFSNSRSEMNVSTLELGDSALYLCASSIGLAGVEQYFGPGTRLTVT.

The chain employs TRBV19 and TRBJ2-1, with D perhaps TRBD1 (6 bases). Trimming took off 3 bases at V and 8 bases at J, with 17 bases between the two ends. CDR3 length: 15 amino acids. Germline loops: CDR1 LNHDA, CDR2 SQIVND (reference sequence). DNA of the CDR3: TGTGCCAGTAGTATTGAGGACACCAGGGGTTATGAGCAGTTCTTC. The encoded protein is CASSIEDTRGYEQFF.

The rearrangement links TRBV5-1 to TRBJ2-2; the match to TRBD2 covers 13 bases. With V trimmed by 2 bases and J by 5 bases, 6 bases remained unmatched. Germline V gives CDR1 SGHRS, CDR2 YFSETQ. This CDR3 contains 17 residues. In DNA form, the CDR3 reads TGCGCCAGCAGCTTTCCGACTAGCGGGGGGCAGACCGGGGAGCTGTTTTTT. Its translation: CASSFPTSGGQTGELFF. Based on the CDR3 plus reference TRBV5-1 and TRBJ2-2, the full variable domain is KAGVTQTPRYLIKTRGQQVTLSCSPISGHRSVSWYQQTPGQGLQFLFEYFSETQRNKGNFPGRFSGRQFSNSRSEMNVSTLELGDSALYLCASSFPTSGGQTGELFFGEGSRLTVL.

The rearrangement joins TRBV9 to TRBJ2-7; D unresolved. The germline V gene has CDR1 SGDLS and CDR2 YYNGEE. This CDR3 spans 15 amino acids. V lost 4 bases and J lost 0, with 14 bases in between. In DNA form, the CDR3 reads TGTGCCAGCAGCCCCCGGGTAGCCCCCTCCTACGAGCAGTACTTC. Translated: CASSPRVAPSYEQYF.

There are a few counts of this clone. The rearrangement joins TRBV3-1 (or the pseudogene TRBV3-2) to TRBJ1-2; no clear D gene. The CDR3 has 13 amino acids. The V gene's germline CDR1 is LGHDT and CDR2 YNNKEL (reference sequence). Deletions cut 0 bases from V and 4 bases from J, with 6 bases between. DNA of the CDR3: TGTGCCAGCAGCCAAGAGGGAGTCTATGGCTACACCTTC. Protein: CASSQEGVYGYTF.

The CDR3 sequence is CASSQDSGKLFF. CDR3 sequence (DNA): TGCGCCAGCAGCCAAGATTCAGGAAAACTGTTTTTT. The chain joins TRBV4-1 to TRBJ1-4; D not resolved. The CDR3 runs to 12 residues. V lost 0 bases and J lost 10, with 6 bases in between. Germline V CDR1 and CDR2: MGHRA, YSYEKL.

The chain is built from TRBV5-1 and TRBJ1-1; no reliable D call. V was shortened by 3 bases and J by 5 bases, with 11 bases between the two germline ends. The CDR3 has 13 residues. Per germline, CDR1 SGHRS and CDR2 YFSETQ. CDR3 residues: CASSSQVRTEAFF. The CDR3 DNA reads TGCGCCAGCAGCTCCCAGGTAAGGACTGAAGCTTTCTTT.

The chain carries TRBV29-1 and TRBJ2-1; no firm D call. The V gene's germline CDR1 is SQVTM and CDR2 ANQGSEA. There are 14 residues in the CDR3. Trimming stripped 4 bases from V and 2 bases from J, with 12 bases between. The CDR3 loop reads CSVGVPITYNEQFF. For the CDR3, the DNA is TGCAGCGTTGGAGTACCAATAACCTACAATGAGCAGTTCTTC.

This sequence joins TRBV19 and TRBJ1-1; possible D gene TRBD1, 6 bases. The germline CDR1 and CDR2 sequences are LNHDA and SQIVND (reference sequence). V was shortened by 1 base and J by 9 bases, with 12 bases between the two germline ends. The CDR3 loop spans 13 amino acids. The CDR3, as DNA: TGTGCCAGTAGTATAGTTCTCCAGGGGAAAGCTTTCTTT. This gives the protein CASSIVLQGKAFF.

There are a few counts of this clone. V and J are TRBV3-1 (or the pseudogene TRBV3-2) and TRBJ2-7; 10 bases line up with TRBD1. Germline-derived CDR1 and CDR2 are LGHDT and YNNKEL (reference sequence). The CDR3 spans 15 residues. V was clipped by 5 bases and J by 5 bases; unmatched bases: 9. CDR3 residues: CASSLGRDRGHEQYF. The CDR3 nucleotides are TGTGCCAGCAGCTTAGGCCGGGACAGGGGCCACGAGCAGTACTTC.

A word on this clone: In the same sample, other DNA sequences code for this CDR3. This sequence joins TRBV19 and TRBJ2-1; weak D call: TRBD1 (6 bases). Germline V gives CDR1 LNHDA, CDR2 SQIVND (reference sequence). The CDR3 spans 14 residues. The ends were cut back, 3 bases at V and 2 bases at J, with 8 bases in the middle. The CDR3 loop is CASSIGGAYNEQFF. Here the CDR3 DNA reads TGTGCCAGTAGTATTGGGGGCGCCTACAATGAGCAGTTCTTC.

The CDR3 DNA reads as TGTGCCAGCAGCTTAAAGGGGTTCGGTGGAAACACCATATATTTT. Encoded protein: CASSLKGFGGNTIYF. The chain joins TRBV7-8 to TRBJ1-3, with TRBD1 as a possible D gene (5 bases). The V gene's germline CDR1 is SGHVS and CDR2 FQNEAQ. The CDR3 consists of 15 residues. V was pared by 2 bases and J by 3 bases, with 11 bases between.

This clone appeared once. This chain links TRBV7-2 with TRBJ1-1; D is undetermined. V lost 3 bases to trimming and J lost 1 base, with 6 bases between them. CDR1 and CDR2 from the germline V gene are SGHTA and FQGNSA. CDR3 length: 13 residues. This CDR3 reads CASSLQANTEAFF. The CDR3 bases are TGTGCCAGCAGCTTGCAGGCGAACACTGAAGCTTTCTTT. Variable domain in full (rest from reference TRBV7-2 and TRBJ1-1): GAGVSQSPSNKVTEKGKDVELRCDPISGHTALYWYRQSLGQGLEFLIYFQGNSAPDKSGLPSDRFSAERTGGSVSTLTIQRTQQEDSAVYLCASSLQANTEAFFGQGTRLTVV.

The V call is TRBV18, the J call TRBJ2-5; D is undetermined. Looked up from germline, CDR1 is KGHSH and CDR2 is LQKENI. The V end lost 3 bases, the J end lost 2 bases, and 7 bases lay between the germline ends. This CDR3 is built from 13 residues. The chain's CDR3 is CASSPYRQETQYF. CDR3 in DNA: TGTGCCAGCTCACCTTACAGACAAGAGACCCAGTACTTC.

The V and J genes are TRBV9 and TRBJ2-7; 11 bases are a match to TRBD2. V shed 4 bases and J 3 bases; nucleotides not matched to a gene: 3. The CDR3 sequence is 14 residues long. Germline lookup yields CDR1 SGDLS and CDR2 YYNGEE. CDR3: CASSLGLADYEQYF. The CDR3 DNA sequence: TGTGCCAGCAGCCTGGGACTAGCGGACTACGAGCAGTACTTC.

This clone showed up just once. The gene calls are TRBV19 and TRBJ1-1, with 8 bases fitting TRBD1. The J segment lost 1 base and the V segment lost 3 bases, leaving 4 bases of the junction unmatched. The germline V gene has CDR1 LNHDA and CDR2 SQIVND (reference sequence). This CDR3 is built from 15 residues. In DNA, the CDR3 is TGTGCCAGTAGTATTTCTGGGACAGGGAACACTGAAGCTTTCTTT. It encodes CASSISGTGNTEAFF. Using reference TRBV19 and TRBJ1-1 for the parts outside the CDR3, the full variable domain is DGGITQSPKYLFRKEGQNVTLSCEQNLNHDAMYWYRQDPGQGLRLIYYSQIVNDFQKGDIAEGYSVSREKKESFPLTVTSAQKNPTAFYLCASSISGTGNTEAFFGQGTRLTVV.

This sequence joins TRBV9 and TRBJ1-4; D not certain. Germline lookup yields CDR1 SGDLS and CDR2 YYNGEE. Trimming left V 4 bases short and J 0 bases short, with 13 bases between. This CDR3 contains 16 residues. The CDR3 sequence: CASSPHGFATNEKLFF. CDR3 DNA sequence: TGTGCCAGCAGCCCTCACGGGTTCGCAACTAATGAAAAACTGTTTTTT.

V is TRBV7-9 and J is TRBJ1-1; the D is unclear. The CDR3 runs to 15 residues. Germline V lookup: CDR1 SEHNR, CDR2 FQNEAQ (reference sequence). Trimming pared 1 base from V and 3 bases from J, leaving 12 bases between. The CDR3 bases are TGTGCCAGCAGCTTAGATCCGGGATTATACACTGAAGCTTTCTTT. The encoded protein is CASSLDPGLYTEAFF.

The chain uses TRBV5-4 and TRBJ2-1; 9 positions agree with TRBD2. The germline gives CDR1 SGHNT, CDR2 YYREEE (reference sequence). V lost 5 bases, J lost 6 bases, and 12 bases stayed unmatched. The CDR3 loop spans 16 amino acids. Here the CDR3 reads CASRLRIAGDGNEQFF. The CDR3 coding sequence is TGTGCCAGCAGGCTCCGGATAGCGGGGGATGGCAATGAGCAGTTCTTC.